Listed here is a single T cell receptor beta chain. The data were obtained in a study of blood T cell repertoires in COVID-19. Across the whole study: COVID-19 samples from acute and convalescent phases originated in the United States, Italy and Spain. From T cells, B-cell-depleted T cells, or PBMCs came the material, which was cDNA or gDNA.

Only in-frame clones appear in the TCRdb table, and some are missing; sequencing was by immunoSEQ multiplex PCR. Of 70,000 to 95,000 clones detected, roughly 80% appear once; the ten largest clones hold under 2%. The material sequenced was peripheral blood. The receptor comes from an older woman with acute or convalescent COVID-19.

The CDR3 DNA follows: TGTGCCAGCAGTCCCCGGGACAGATATGGCTACACCTTC. It is translated as CASSPRDRYGYTF. The gene calls are TRBV12-3 or TRBV12-4 and TRBJ1-2; 7 bases line up with TRBD1. This CDR3 region has 13 residues. With V trimmed by 5 bases and J by 5 bases, 5 bases remained unmatched.